The 8 T cell receptor beta chains listed next were all sequenced from one sample in a study of tumor-infiltrating lymphocytes in localized non-small cell lung cancer. Measured with immunoSEQ multiplex PCR; TCRdb has only the in-frame clones, and not every one. The sample lists about 16,000 clones; about 48% were seen once. Sample: lung tumor tissue. Every receptor here comes from a human donor with non-small cell lung cancer.

By share, this clone ranks as large (0.1 to 1%). The rearrangement links TRBV27 to TRBJ2-1, with D maybe TRBD1 (6 bases). This CDR3 region has 14 residues. Germline lookup yields CDR1 MNHEY and CDR2 SMNVEV (reference sequence). V dropped 5 bases and J dropped 5 bases, with 13 bases sitting between them. The CDR3 region is CASSPLDRNNEQFF. In nucleotides, the CDR3 is TGTGCCAGCAGTCCCCTCGACAGGAACAATGAGCAGTTCTTC.

The rearrangement links TRBV10-3 to TRBJ2-7, with 8 bases aligning to TRBD1. V shed 4 bases and J 2 bases; nucleotides not matched to a gene: 4. From germline, CDR1 is ENHRY and CDR2 SYGVKD. CDR3 length equals 14 residues. The CDR3 region has the DNA TGTGCCATCAGTGCGGACAGGGCGCCCTACGAGCAGTACTTC. Translation gives CAISADRAPYEQYF.

This rearrangement joins TRBV5-4 to TRBJ1-2; TRBD1 is a possible D gene (5 bases). Germline V gene lookup returns CDR1 SGHNT and CDR2 YYREEE (reference sequence). The CDR3 loop spans 13 amino acids. The V and J ends lost 0 bases and 3 bases respectively, with 6 bases between them. The CDR3 bases are TGTGCCAGCAGCTTGGGAGGGGACTATGGCTACACCTTC. Amino acids: CASSLGGDYGYTF. Full variable domain (rest looked up from reference TRBV5-4 and TRBJ1-2): ETGVTQSPTHLIKTRGQQVTLRCSSQSGHNTVSWYQQALGQGPQFIFQYYREEENGRGNFPPRFSGLQFPNYSSELNVNALELDDSALYLCASSLGGDYGYTFGSGTRLTVV.

The sample holds a few counts of this clone. The chain uses TRBV9 and TRBJ2-7; D gene unclear. The CDR3 has 14 amino acids. Germline loops: CDR1 SGDLS, CDR2 YYNGEE. Trimming pared 0 bases from V and 0 bases from J, leaving 7 bases between. The CDR3: CASSVESGSYEQYF. The DNA of the CDR3 is TGTGCCAGCAGCGTAGAATCAGGCTCCTACGAGCAGTACTTC.

This clone turned up a few times. This chain connects TRBV7-9 to TRBJ2-3; 12 positions match TRBD2. V lost 2 bases to trimming and J lost 0 bases; unmatched junction nucleotides: 6. The CDR3 runs 18 residues. CDR1 is SEHNR and CDR2 is FQNEAQ in the germline V gene (reference sequence). The CDR3 region has the DNA TGTGCCAGCAGCTTAACCCTGACTAGCGGGGGTAGCACAGATACGCAGTATTTT. Translating it yields CASSLTLTSGGSTDTQYF.

CDR3 amino acids: CASSPPTWDTGYTF. The CDR3 bases are TGTGCCAGCAGCCCCCCTACATGGGATACTGGCTACACCTTC. This sequence joins TRBV9 and TRBJ1-2; D call uncertain. There are 14 residues in the CDR3. Germline CDR1 and CDR2: SGDLS and YYNGEE. The V end was cut by 4 bases, the J end by 7 bases, with 17 bases between.

The chain has TRBV6-5 and TRBJ2-7, with 11 bases identical to TRBD1. V shed 7 bases and J 5 bases; nucleotides not matched to a gene: 4. The CDR3 consists of 13 residues. The germline gives CDR1 MNHEY, CDR2 SVGAGI. Written as DNA, the CDR3 is TGTGCCAGCAATCAGGACAGGGGGCACGAGCAGTACTTC. Translation: CASNQDRGHEQYF.

V is TRBV5-1 and J is TRBJ2-1; perhaps TRBD1 as D (6 bases). CDR1 and CDR2 (germline): SGHRS, YFSETQ. V was cut by 5 bases and J by 2 bases, with 14 bases left in between. This CDR3 is built from 15 residues. The DNA for the CDR3 is TGCGCCAGCAGGGCAGGGGAGAGTGCCTACAATGAGCAGTTCTTC. This gives the protein CASRAGESAYNEQFF.